Only a few counts were recorded for the clone carrying this T cell receptor beta chain. Its antigen remains unknown. The data derive from a study of Graves' ophthalmopathy and Graves' hyperthyroidism. At the level of the study: If no ophthalmopathy appeared within 18 months of follow-up, hyperthyroidism was termed stable. Notes on the study in general: This model predicted ophthalmopathy progression (sensitivity 70.59%, specificity about 72%).

Per germline, CDR1 MNHEY and CDR2 SVGAGI. The CDR3 covers 17 residues. J gave up 2 bases and V 2 bases, and 11 bases lay outside the gene matches. Amplified TCR beta CDR3 regions were obtained using RNA transcripts as template. An initial RT-PCR round employing HTBI primers preceded a second-round multiplex PCR. TCRdb fed the multiplex PCR reads into MiXCR, producing one record per CDR3 protein. This sample has around 1,200,000 distinct CDR3 sequences, with less than 45% found just once. Patients were diagnosed from clinical symptoms, serum thyroxine, TRAb, thyroid ultrasound and orbital computed tomography.

The sample comprised peripheral blood or thyroid tissue (not recorded which). V gene TRBV6-5 combines with J gene TRBJ2-5; 7 bases map to TRBD2. This TCR derives from an adult man with Graves' hyperthyroidism. The CDR3 loop is CASSYGGGGPLQETQYF. CDR3 sequence (DNA): TGTGCCAGCAGTTACGGGGGGGGAGGGCCCTTACAAGAGACCCAGTACTTC.